Listed below are T cell receptor beta chains from one sample, sequenced in a study of OX40 agonist ivuxolimab in advanced cancers. Sequencing used immunoSEQ multiplex PCR; TCRdb keeps in-frame clones, though not all of them. The sample lists 80,000 or so clones; about 83% were seen once. This specimen was CD4+ or CD8+ T cells sorted from blood, taken in a trial of the OX40 agonist ivuxolimab. The source is an adult with an advanced solid tumor such as melanoma, head and neck, liver or kidney cancer. Both conserved end residues are part of each CDR3. The D gene is left open where the match is weak.

V,J,D,CDR3
TRBV5-1,TRBJ2-5,NA,CASNDGAQETQYF
TRBV6-1,TRBJ2-5,NA,CASSEPRNRMETQYF
TRBV14,TRBJ2-7,TRBD2,CASISGWGLAEGNSYEQYF
TRBV6-6,TRBJ1-5,TRBD1,CASSYLDRVMQPQHF
TRBV21-1,TRBJ2-3,NA,CASLLQLGGRFTDTQYF
TRBV28,TRBJ1-4,NA,CASSLGQMGLFF
TRBV7-2,TRBJ1-5,TRBD1,CASSPQGTPQHF
TRBV5-4,TRBJ1-2,NA,CASSLTGAGASYGYTF
TRBV19,TRBJ2-1,NA,CASSSSQADNEQFF
TRBV7-9,TRBJ2-5,NA,CASSNDLGGQETQYF
TRBV19,TRBJ2-3,NA,CASKNSVARTDTQYF
TRBV7-6,TRBJ2-2,NA,CASSLTGEAGELFF
TRBV30,TRBJ2-2,TRBD1,CAWSWTGYTGELFF
TRBV19,TRBJ2-5,TRBD1,CASTSLGQGPSTQYF
TRBV6-5,TRBJ1-5,NA,CASSTTLQQPQHF
TRBV2,TRBJ1-4,NA,CASIIMDLPNEKLFF
TRBV7-2,TRBJ2-2,NA,CASSLAVGELFF
TRBV5-1,TRBJ2-3,TRBD1,CASSLWGQSTDTQYF
TRBV28,TRBJ1-4,NA,CASSPEKITGLATNEKLFF
TRBV7-6,TRBJ1-3,NA,CASSLDPIHSGNTIYF
TRBV6-5,TRBJ1-2,TRBD1,CASSPDRESYGYTF
TRBV5-1,TRBJ2-7,TRBD1,CASSLGTGGYEQYF
TRBV15,TRBJ1-1,NA,CATSRDWVGSNTEAFF
TRBV29-1,TRBJ1-1,NA,CSVERQGNTEAFF
TRBV4-1,TRBJ2-7,NA,CASSQGDRSYEQYF
TRBV11-2,TRBJ2-7,NA,CASSRYLRDEQYF
TRBV7-8,TRBJ1-1,NA,CASRNNLQDEAFF
TRBV29-1,TRBJ2-1,TRBD2,CSVEGGGGYNEQFF